This TCR beta chain was sequenced in a study of Ad26.COV2.S vaccination and SARS-CoV-2 variants. Across the whole study: Participants got Ad26.COV2.S intramuscularly, once or twice 56 days apart.

Sample treatment: some 19 received Ad26.COV2.S at low or high dose, single or two shots; 5 received placebo; per-sample allocation not given. Samples analyzed were those drawn on day 63 after the first vaccine or placebo injection. Cohort 1b enrolled adults aged 18-55 years in Boston. This table comes from immunoSEQ multiplex PCR, and its TCRdb copy is limited to in-frame clones, with some not included. The sample has about 350,000 clones, roughly 90% seen once. CDR1 SGHDT and CDR2 YYEEEE come from the germline V gene. V was pared by 0 bases and J by 4 bases, with 11 bases between. CDR3 length equals 16 residues.

This sequence joins TRBV5-6 and TRBJ1-6, with D tentatively TRBD1 (6 bases). Material: peripheral blood, obtained in a trial of Ad26.COV2.S vaccine versus placebo. This TCR derives from a person between 18 and 59 years old who received the Ad26.COV2.S COVID-19 vaccine or a placebo. The CDR3 sequence is CASSLAGHQYNSPLHF. DNA of the CDR3: TGTGCCAGCAGCTTGGCGGGACACCAGTATAATTCACCCCTCCACTTT.